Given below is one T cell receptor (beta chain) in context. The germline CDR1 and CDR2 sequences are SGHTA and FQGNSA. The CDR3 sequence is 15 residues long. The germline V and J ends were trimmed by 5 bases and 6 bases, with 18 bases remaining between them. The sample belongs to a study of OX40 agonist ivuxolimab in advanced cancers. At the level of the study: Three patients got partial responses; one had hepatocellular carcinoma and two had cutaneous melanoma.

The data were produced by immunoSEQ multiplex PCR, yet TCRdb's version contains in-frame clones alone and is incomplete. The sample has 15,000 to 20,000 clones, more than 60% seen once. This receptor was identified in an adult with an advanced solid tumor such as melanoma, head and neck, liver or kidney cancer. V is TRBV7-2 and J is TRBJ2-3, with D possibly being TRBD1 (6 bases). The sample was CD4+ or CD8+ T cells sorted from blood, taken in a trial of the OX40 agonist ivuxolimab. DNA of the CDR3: TGTGCCAGCAGCCGGACCTTGGGGGCAGGGGATACGCAGTATTTT. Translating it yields CASSRTLGAGDTQYF.